This is a list of T cell receptor beta chains from one sample in a study of glioma-infiltrating T cells. TCRdb recomputed calls from the multiplex PCR reads with MiXCR, one row per CDR3 protein. This sample has over 130,000 distinct CDR3 sequences, with 39% found just once. Sequenced: glioma tissue, nonneoplastic brain tissue, or PBMCs (not recorded which). All receptors come from a human donor with low-grade glioma or glioblastoma, undergoing nonglioma brain surgery, or in good health (not recorded which). CDR3s include the opening cysteine and the closing phenylalanine or tryptophan. D genes are given only for firm matches. The listing skips clone size in some rows; elsewhere it reads once, few, many or a size class.

>TRBJ1-2|.|TRBV28|few
TGTGCCATCCACGATAACTATGGCTACACCTTC
CAIHDNYGYTF
>TRBJ2-3|.|TRBV6-1|many
TGTGCCAGCAGTGCTAACTCAGATACGCAGTATTTT
CASSANSDTQYF
>TRBJ2-7|.|TRBV4-1|.
TGCGCCAGCAGCCAATTTACGCAGAGGGACGAGCAGTACTTC
CASSQFTQRDEQYF
>TRBJ2-2|.|TRBV25-1|.
TGTGCCAGCAGTGATGACAGGAACACCGGGGAGCTGTTTTTT
CASSDDRNTGELFF
>TRBJ2-2|.|TRBV20-1|few
TGCAGTGCTACGGTTGGGAACACCGGGGAGCTGTTTTTT
CSATVGNTGELFF
>TRBJ2-3|.|TRBV27|few
TGTGCCAGCAGTGTGGGGGGTACGCAGTATTTT
CASSVGGTQYF
>TRBJ1-3|.|TRBV7-2|few
TGTGCCAGCAGCTTCGGGGGAAACTCTGGAAACACCATATATTTT
CASSFGGNSGNTIYF
>TRBJ2-4|TRBD2|TRBV20-1|.
TGCAGTGCACTTAGCGGGGGAGCCAAAAACATTCAGTACTTC
CSALSGGAKNIQYF
>TRBJ1-2|.|TRBV19|few
TGTGCCAGTAGTATAAAGGGAAGCGGTGGCTACACCTTC
CASSIKGSGGYTF
>TRBJ2-1|TRBD2|TRBV20-1|.
TGCAGTACTAGAGGAAGCACTAGCGGGGGAGACAATGAGCAGTTCTTC
CSTRGSTSGGDNEQFF
>TRBJ1-2|.|TRBV7-3|.
TGTGCCAGCAGCGTAACAGTAGACTATGGCTACACCTTC
CASSVTVDYGYTF
>TRBJ2-7|TRBD1|TRBV6-1|.
TGTGCCAGCAATGTAGGGGGCGTCGCCTACGAGCAGTACTTC
CASNVGGVAYEQYF
>TRBJ1-1|TRBD1|TRBV19|.
TGTGCCAGTACCTCAGGTTTAACAGGGGTGGCAATGAACACTGAAGCTTTCTTT
CASTSGLTGVAMNTEAFF
>TRBJ1-1|.|TRBV2|few
TGTGCCAGCAACCGAATCACTGAAGCTTTCTTT
CASNRITEAFF
>TRBJ2-2|.|TRBV7-8|.
TGTGCCAGCACACCTCTAGAGTCGGGCACCGGGGAGCTGTTTTTT
CASTPLESGTGELFF
>TRBJ1-5|.|TRBV7-2|.
TGTGCCCGCAGCTTGGACGGTTCGGGTGCTCAGCCCCAGCATTTT
CARSLDGSGAQPQHF
>TRBJ2-1|.|TRBV4-3|few
TGCGCCAGCAGCCAAATGGCCCGCAATGAGCAGTTCTTC
CASSQMARNEQFF
>TRBJ1-1|TRBD1|TRBV6-1|few
TGTGCCAGCAGAGGACAGGGGCTCGGCACTGAAGCTTTCTTT
CASRGQGLGTEAFF
>TRBJ1-4|TRBD1|TRBV2|.
TGTGCCAGCAGTAGACAGGGGAAGGAAAAACTGTTTTTT
CASSRQGKEKLFF
>TRBJ2-3|.|TRBV12-3/TRBV12-4|few
TGTGCCAGCAGGCCCGATGGCGCGAGCACAGATACGCAGTATTTT
CASRPDGASTDTQYF
>TRBJ2-3|.|TRBV7-9|few
TGTGCCAGCAGCGCCGGGACTCCTCCCCGCACAGATACGCAGTATTTT
CASSAGTPPRTDTQYF
>TRBJ2-7|TRBD1|TRBV12-3/TRBV12-4|.
TGTGCCAGCAGCGAGGGGACAGGAGGTCTCTACGAGCAGTACTTC
CASSEGTGGLYEQYF
>TRBJ1-1|.|TRBV20-1|many
TGCAGTGCTAAAGTGAACACTGAAGCTTTCTTT
CSAKVNTEAFF
>TRBJ2-1|.|TRBV7-8|few
TGTGCCAGCAGCTTAGAATTGGGAGGGGGACTGAGGCTCCGAAATGAGCAGTTCTTC
CASSLELGGGLRLRNEQFF
>TRBJ2-1|.|TRBV6-1|.
TGTGCCAGCAGGACCGGGAGCAATGAGCAGTTCTTC
CASRTGSNEQFF
>TRBJ1-1|.|TRBV6-5|.
TGTGCCAGCAGTTACTCGATGACGAACACTGAAGCTTTCTTT
CASSYSMTNTEAFF
>TRBJ1-2|.|TRBV6-2/TRBV6-3|.
TGTGCCAGCAGTTACCCGGGGATACACTATGGCTACACCTTC
CASSYPGIHYGYTF
>TRBJ2-3|TRBD2|TRBV20-1|.
TGCAGTGCTAGTAGACTAGCGGATAACGCAGATACGCAGTATTTT
CSASRLADNADTQYF
>TRBJ2-3|TRBD1|TRBV3-1|.
TGTGCCAGCAGCCGGACAGGGGGCATAGATACGCAGTATTTT
CASSRTGGIDTQYF
>TRBJ1-2|.|TRBV6-5|.
TGTGCCATCAGTGTGCAACAGGAGAGTGGCTACACCTTC
CAISVQQESGYTF
>TRBJ2-3|TRBD1|TRBV4-1|few
TGCGCCAGCAGCCTGGTAGACAGGGGGGACACAGATACGCAGTATTTT
CASSLVDRGDTDTQYF
>TRBJ1-4|TRBD1|TRBV2|.
TGTGCCAGCAGCCGGGGACAGGCCGATGAAAAACTGTTTTTT
CASSRGQADEKLFF
>TRBJ1-5|.|TRBV24-1|few
TGTGCCACGAGCGCCCTTTATAGCAATCAGCCCCAGCATTTT
CATSALYSNQPQHF
>TRBJ1-5|.|TRBV19|.
TGTGCCGCCGGGGGGCAGCTCAATCAGCCCCAGCATTTT
CAAGGQLNQPQHF
>TRBJ1-2|.|TRBV2|.
TGTGCCAGCAGTGAAGGGGTTGATGGCTACACCTTC
CASSEGVDGYTF
>TRBJ2-5|TRBD1|TRBV20-1|few
TGCAGTGCTACGGGGACAGGGGCTCAAGAGACCCAGTACTTC
CSATGTGAQETQYF
>TRBJ2-1|.|TRBV7-9|.
TGTGCCCGCAGCTTAGAACAGGGAAGCCGCAATGAGCAGTTCTTC
CARSLEQGSRNEQFF
>TRBJ1-2|.|TRBV4-2|.
TGTGCCAGCAGCGAGGGACAAAACTATGGCTACACCTTC
CASSEGQNYGYTF
>TRBJ2-6|.|TRBV28|few
TGTGCCAGCAGTCCTCTACGGGGGGCCAACGTCCTGACTTTC
CASSPLRGANVLTF
>TRBJ1-1|.|TRBV6-1|few
TGTGCCAGCAGTGAAAACTACTTGAACACTGAAGCTTTCTTT
CASSENYLNTEAFF
>TRBJ1-5|.|TRBV4-2|once
TGTGCCAGCAGAGAAATGGGCTTCAATCAGCCCCAGCATTTT
CASREMGFNQPQHF
>TRBJ1-6|.|TRBV6-5|few
TGTGCCAGCAGTTACTCGAATTGGCGGCCAGATTCACCCCTCCACTTT
CASSYSNWRPDSPLHF
>TRBJ1-2|TRBD1|TRBV28|.
TGTGCCAGCAGTCAAGACAGGGTCTATGGCTACACCTTC
CASSQDRVYGYTF
>TRBJ1-1|.|TRBV20-1|.
TGCAGTGTTGTGGGGGGAACTGAAGATTCCTTT
CSVVGGTEDSF
>TRBJ1-4|.|TRBV25-1|.
TGTGCCAGCAGGGCACAGGCAACTAATGAAAAACTGTTTTTT
CASRAQATNEKLFF
>TRBJ1-1|.|TRBV27|.
TGTGCCAGCAGTTCCGCCGCTGACATTGAAGCTTTCTTT
CASSSAADIEAFF
>TRBJ1-1|.|TRBV6-1|.
TGTGCCAGCAGGAGGCGGTTAAACACTGAAGCTTTCTTT
CASRRRLNTEAFF
>TRBJ1-2|TRBD1|TRBV2|.
TGTGCCAGCGGGGGGGACAGGGCCTATGGCTACACCTTC
CASGGDRAYGYTF
>TRBJ1-1|.|TRBV6-1|few
TGTGCCAGCAGTCTCGGAGTCAGGAACACTGAAGCTTTCTTT
CASSLGVRNTEAFF
>TRBJ2-5|.|TRBV7-2|few
TGTGCCAGCAGCTTAGGCGACCACCAGGGGACCCAGTACTTC
CASSLGDHQGTQYF
>TRBJ2-1|.|TRBV6-1|many
TGTGCCAGCAGTCAAAGACAGGTTTACAATGAGCAGTTCTTC
CASSQRQVYNEQFF
>TRBJ2-7|TRBD1|TRBV10-2|.
TGCGCCAGCGGGACAGCACTTACCTACGAGCAGTACTTC
CASGTALTYEQYF